The sequence of this T cell receptor beta chain was determined in a study of sequential checkpoint blockade in melanoma. The junction had 8 bases not matched to a gene; V was cut back by 5 bases and J by 7 bases. The germline V gene encodes CDR1 SQVTM and CDR2 ANQGSEA. The CDR3 totals 14 residues. The treatment: randomized to nivolumab then ipilimumab (arm A) or the reverse (arm B). Sequenced by immunoSEQ multiplex PCR; TCRdb stores in-frame clones only, minus some. The repertoire holds about 19,000 clones, with less than 30% as singletons. The sequences come from tumor tissue (inferred from file names), collected from a patient given nivolumab and ipilimumab in sequence. This receptor was taken from a human donor with melanoma. This rearrangement joins TRBV29-1 to TRBJ1-4, with TRBD1 matching over 9 bases. CDR3 in DNA: TGCAGCGTTCCCGCGACAGGGGGACGTGAAAAACTGTTTTTT. Its protein is CSVPATGGREKLFF.